This TCR beta chain came from a study of blood T cell repertoires in COVID-19. Looking at the study overall: Acute and convalescent COVID-19 specimens originated in the United States, Italy and Spain.

As processed by the authors: Researchers report that nucleated cell counts were estimated from reference gene primer amplification. The data were produced by immunoSEQ multiplex PCR, yet TCRdb's version contains in-frame clones alone and is incomplete. From that table come the V and J calls and clone size; the DNA was used to work out D and trimming. The table lists 300,000 or so clones, around 89% of them singletons, with approximately 6.5% in the top ten. Germline V gene lookup returns CDR1 LGHNT and CDR2 FRNRAP. The ends lost 4 bases at V and 6 bases at J; junction bases unmatched: 10. The CDR3 is 15 amino acids.

This chain uses TRBV12-5 with TRBJ2-3; 7 nucleotides align to TRBD1. What was sequenced was peripheral blood. This TCR was sampled from a man younger than 30 who had recovered from COVID-19. This chain's CDR3 is CASGSLQGSPDTQYF. CDR3 coding DNA: TGTGCTAGTGGTTCCTTACAGGGGTCTCCGGATACGCAGTATTTT.